This T cell receptor beta chain appears in the sequencing data of a study of T cell responses to AZD1222 COVID-19 vaccine. Whole-study findings and limits: Baseline serostatus was positive in only six AZD1222 recipients.

Germline-derived CDR1 and CDR2 are KGHSH and LQKENI. This CDR3 region has 17 residues. Trimming took off 4 bases at V and 6 bases at J, with 24 bases between the two ends. This clone appeared once. The antigen is not known. Generated by immunoSEQ multiplex PCR, the TCRdb table keeps only in-frame clones and is missing some. The data contain 150,000 or so clones, 85% to 95% of them singletons. The chain is built from TRBV18 and TRBJ1-2, with D possibly being TRBD1 (5 bases). The material was peripheral blood, obtained on day 0 of AZD1222 vaccination. The clonotype was recovered from an adult in good health. The CDR3 DNA is TGTGCCAGCTCACAAAGGGGCTCACGGACACGGAAGGATGGCTACACCTTC. It codes for CASSQRGSRTRKDGYTF.